The clone carrying this T cell receptor beta chain was counted at least ten times. Its antigen is currently unknown. The size of this beta chain means little, since it is a stray read in a library made for alpha chains. Time point meaning: sample taken at primary tumor resection. A total of around 67 untreated early-stage non-small cell lung cancer patients served as donors. The sample is drawn from a study of spatial heterogeneity in lung cancer. For the study at large: Strong correlation was found between tumor-region TCR transcript counts and a T cell module score from matched bulk RNA-seq. Study outcomes and limitations: Within tumors, counts of expanded alpha and beta TCRs tracked tumor mutation counts.

TCRdb recomputed calls from the 5' RACE reads with MiXCR, one row per CDR3 protein. The data hold under 20,000 distinct CDR3 sequences, with around 5.5% observed a single time. The sequence was collected from a female donor with early-stage non-small cell lung cancer. The sequencing here drew on lung tumor tissue, taken at surgery.

In nucleotides, the CDR3 is TGCGCCAGCAGCTTGGGGACCCCCGAGACCCAGTACTTC. Translated, it gives CASSLGTPETQYF. The chain employs TRBV5-1 and TRBJ2-5, with no clear D. Germline V gives CDR1 SGHRS, CDR2 YFSETQ. Trimming took off 0 bases at V and 5 bases at J, with 8 bases between the two ends. The CDR3 covers 13 residues.